This T cell receptor beta chain was observed in a study of cytomegalovirus exposure and HLA in healthy donors. This clone was seen once. Its antigen is not known. With 60 Vbeta and 13 Jbeta primers, the PCR was carried out. TCRdb keeps only in-frame clones here, not all; method: immunoSEQ multiplex PCR. The repertoire holds 150,000 to 200,000 clones, with around 83% as singletons. Germline V gene sequence: CDR1 SEHNR, CDR2 FQNEAQ (reference sequence). V was clipped by 1 base and J by 2 bases, with 15 bases between them. The CDR3 consists of 16 residues. Whole-study results and caveats: Earlier analysis looked at TCR beta V segments, and most were productive about 90% or about 30% of the time. Accurate prediction of most subjects' HLA-A and HLA-B alleles from TCR beta sequences was reported. Most TCR sequences were rare, but some public TCRs occurred in many donors.

This clonotype was sampled from a man between 45 and 60 years old in good health and CMV-seropositive. Sequencing was carried out using PBMCs. V gene TRBV7-9 combines with J gene TRBJ2-7; D perhaps matches TRBD2 (5 bases). This CDR3 is CASSLGHGEPAYEQYF. The CDR3 DNA is TGTGCCAGCAGCTTAGGTCATGGGGAGCCTGCCTACGAGCAGTACTTC.